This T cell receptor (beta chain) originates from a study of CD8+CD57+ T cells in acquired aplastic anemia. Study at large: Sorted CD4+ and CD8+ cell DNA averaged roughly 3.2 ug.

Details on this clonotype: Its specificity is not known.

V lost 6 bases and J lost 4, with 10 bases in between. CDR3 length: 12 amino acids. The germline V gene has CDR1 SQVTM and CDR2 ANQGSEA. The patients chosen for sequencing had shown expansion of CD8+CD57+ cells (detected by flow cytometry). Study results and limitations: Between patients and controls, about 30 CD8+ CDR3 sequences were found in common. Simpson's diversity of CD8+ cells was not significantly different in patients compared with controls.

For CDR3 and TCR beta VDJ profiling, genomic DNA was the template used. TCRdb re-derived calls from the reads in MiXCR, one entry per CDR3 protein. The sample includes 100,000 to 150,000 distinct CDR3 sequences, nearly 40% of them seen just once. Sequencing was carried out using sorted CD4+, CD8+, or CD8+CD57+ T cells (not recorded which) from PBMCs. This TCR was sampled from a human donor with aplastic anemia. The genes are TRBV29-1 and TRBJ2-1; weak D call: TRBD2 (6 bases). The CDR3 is CSVTEGYNEQFF. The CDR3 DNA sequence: TGCAGCGTGACGGAGGGGTACAATGAGCAGTTCTTC.